This T cell receptor (beta chain) was found in a study of blood T cell repertoires in COVID-19. Per germline, CDR1 SGHVS and CDR2 FQNEAQ. Trimming removed 0 bases from V and 5 bases from J; junction bases left unmatched: 8. This CDR3 contains 16 residues. Here immunoSEQ multiplex PCR was the method, and the copy in TCRdb shows in-frame clones only, minus some. The table has 390,000 or so clones, roughly 86% seen once. The chain joins TRBV7-8 to TRBJ2-5; the match to TRBD1 covers 8 bases. The receptor was derived from a woman aged 25 to 39 with COVID-19, enrolled during active disease. The sequenced material came from peripheral blood. The DNA for the CDR3 is TGTGCCAGCAGCTTAGCTTGGGACAGGAGGAGGGAGACCCAGTACTTC. Translation: CASSLAWDRRRETQYF.